The T cell receptor beta chain described here comes from a study of T cells after yellow fever vaccination. Study-level points and caveats: Highly abundant clonotypes carried over from the bulk population could end up in FACS-sorted repertoires as contaminants. Faster peaking, at day 5 versus 15, marked a secondary response that was weaker. Although most clonotypes did not, a small share appeared in both CD4 and CD8 compartments.

V trimming: 6 bases; J trimming: 2 bases; junction bases outside the gene matches: 6. There are 15 residues in the CDR3. In its sample, this clonotype was seen many times. Its cognate antigen is unknown. TCRdb reprocessed the 5' RACE reads with MiXCR, giving one entry per CDR3 protein. The table records some 160,000 distinct CDR3 sequences, about 7% of them present only once. This material consisted of CD4+ T cells sorted from PBMCs, taken 5 to 6 days after the first yellow fever vaccination. V and J are TRBV12-3 or TRBV12-4 and TRBJ2-3, with 9 bases lining up with TRBD2. This sequence originates from a man in his late teens or twenties who received the YFV17D yellow fever vaccine. The CDR3 DNA reads TGTGCCAGCAGATGGCTAGCGGGGTCCACAGATACGCAGTATTTT. This codes for CASRWLAGSTDTQYF.